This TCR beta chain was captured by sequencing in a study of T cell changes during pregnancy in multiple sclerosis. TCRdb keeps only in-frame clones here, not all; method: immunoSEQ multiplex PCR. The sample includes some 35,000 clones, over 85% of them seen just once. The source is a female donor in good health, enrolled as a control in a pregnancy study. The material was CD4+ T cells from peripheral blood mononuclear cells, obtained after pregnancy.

The CDR3: CASSPGHQNTEAFF. In DNA form, the CDR3 reads TGTGCCAGCTCACCGGGACATCAGAACACTGAAGCTTTCTTT. V is TRBV18 and J is TRBJ1-1; tentative D call: TRBD1 (6 bases). The ends were cut back, 3 bases at V and 1 base at J, with 9 bases in the middle. The length of the CDR3 is 14 residues. Germline V gene lookup returns CDR1 KGHSH and CDR2 LQKENI.